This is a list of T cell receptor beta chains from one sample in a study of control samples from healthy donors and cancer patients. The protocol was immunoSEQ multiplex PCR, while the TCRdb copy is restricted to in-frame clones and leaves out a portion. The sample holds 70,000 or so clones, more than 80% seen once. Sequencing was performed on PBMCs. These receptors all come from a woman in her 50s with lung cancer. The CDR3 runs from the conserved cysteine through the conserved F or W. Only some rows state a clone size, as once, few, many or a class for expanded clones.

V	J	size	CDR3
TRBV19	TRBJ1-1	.	CASTSLGDRGEAFF
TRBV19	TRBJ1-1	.	CASSFWGNLNTEAFF
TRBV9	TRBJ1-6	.	CASSQRLVTGDSPLHF
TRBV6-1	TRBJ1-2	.	CASRPDSTNYGYTF
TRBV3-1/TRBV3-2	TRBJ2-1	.	CASSVPSAGGEQFF
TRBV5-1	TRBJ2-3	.	CASTDLRTDTQYF
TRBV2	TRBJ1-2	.	CASRGQGVANYGYTF
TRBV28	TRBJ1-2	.	CASRPPISFYGYTF
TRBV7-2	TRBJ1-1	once	CASSHSTGLGEAFF
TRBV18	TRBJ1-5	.	CASSPPGQGAEYSNQPQHF
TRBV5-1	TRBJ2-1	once	CASSKTTGLNEQFF
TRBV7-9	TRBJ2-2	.	CAGFGTGGTGELFF
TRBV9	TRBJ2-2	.	CASSVGVPNTGELFF
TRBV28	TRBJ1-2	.	CASGTSEGDGYTF
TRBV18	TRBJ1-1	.	CASSLTGGALDTEAFF
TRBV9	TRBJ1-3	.	CASSVVSGGLGNTIYF
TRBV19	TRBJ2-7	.	CASSIQNSYEQYF
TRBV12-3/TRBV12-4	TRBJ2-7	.	CASSLGGTYEQYF
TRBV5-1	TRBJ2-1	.	CASSPTQRGLSYNEQFF
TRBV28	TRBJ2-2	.	CASSSGAATGELFF
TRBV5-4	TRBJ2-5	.	CASSLRGGETQYF
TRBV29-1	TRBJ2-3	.	CSVKISSITDTQYF